This T cell receptor (beta chain) was captured by sequencing in a study of a mutant IDH1 vaccine in newly diagnosed glioma. Study overall: Antecedent treatment encompassed radiotherapy, temozolomide, or their combination; the majority received both. Study-wide findings and caveats: Vaccine-induced immune responses were detected in around 93% of patients. Variations in leading peripheral T cell clonotypes appeared to have no connection with pseudoprogression.

The CDR3 covers 11 residues. V was pared by 1 base and J by 4 bases, with 4 bases between. CDR1 and CDR2 (germline): GTSNPN, SVGIG (reference sequence). As regards this clone: The antigen remains unidentified. A much larger clone differs from this one at a single base, so this may be a read error.

Noted time point: baseline, week 1 (first vaccination visit). As to treatment: pre-vaccination baseline after standard-of-care therapy. The study enrolled donors with new WHO grade 3 or 4 IDH1-mutant, ATRX-lost astrocytomas. Sequenced by immunoSEQ multiplex PCR; TCRdb stores in-frame clones only, minus some. The sample lists 92,000 or so clones; roughly 82% were seen once. V and J are TRBV30 and TRBJ1-1; D is unresolved. Here the sequenced sample was PBMCs, taken from a glioma patient treated with radiotherapy, temozolomide or both. The source of this sequence is a middle-aged man with glioma. Some clones in this sample may be carry-over from other donors' samples. In DNA, the CDR3 is TGTGCCTGGAGTGATGGCACTGAAGCTTTCTTT. Translation gives CAWSDGTEAFF.